The 29 T cell receptor beta chains reported below all come from one sample, sequenced in a study of long-term antiretroviral therapy in people with HIV. The authors ran the immunoSEQ assay, v3.0, at survey level. Data came from immunoSEQ multiplex PCR; TCRdb stores just in-frame clones and leaves some out. Among about 25,000 clones, just over 90% were seen once, and the ten largest hold around 9.6%. Source: unsorted PBMCs, taken 7.6 years after starting antiretroviral therapy. Every receptor here comes from a woman aged 40-49 years with HIV.

The chain links TRBV10-3 to TRBJ2-7; 9 nucleotides align to TRBD2. With V trimmed by 4 bases and J by 3 bases, 7 bases remained unmatched. Germline values: CDR1 ENHRY, CDR2 SYGVKD. This CDR3 spans 15 amino acids. CDR3 protein: CAISGGASGNYEQYF. CDR3 bases: TGTGCCATCAGTGGGGGGGCTAGCGGGAACTACGAGCAGTACTTC.

The chain carries TRBV30 and TRBJ1-3; TRBD1 might be the D (5 bases). The CDR3 totals 12 residues. Germline lookup yields CDR1 GTSNPN and CDR2 SVGIG (reference sequence). With 4 bases removed from V and 4 bases from J, the gap between germline ends came to 8 bases. The CDR3, as DNA: TGTGCCTGGAAGGGGCAAGGAAACACCATATATTTT. Encoded protein: CAWKGQGNTIYF. The whole variable domain, remainder taken from reference TRBV30 and TRBJ1-3, is SQTIHQWPATLVQPVGSPLSLECTVEGTSNPNLYWYRQAAGRGLQLLFYSVGIGQISSEVPQNLSASRPQDRQFILSSKKLLLSDSGFYLCAWKGQGNTIYFGEGSWLTVV.

This clone occurred once. This chain uses TRBV4-1 with TRBJ2-5, with a weak D call TRBD1 (6 bases). CDR3 length equals 15 residues. Germline loops: CDR1 MGHRA, CDR2 YSYEKL. V was pared by 0 bases and J by 9 bases, with 17 bases between. This CDR3 is CASSQDRDTRDAQYF. Written as DNA, the CDR3 is TGCGCCAGCAGCCAAGACCGGGACACGCGAGATGCCCAGTACTTC.

This clone was observed a handful of times. The CDR3 DNA follows: TGTGCCTGCTCACCGACAGGGAATCAGCCCCAGCATTTT. It yields the protein CACSPTGNQPQHF. The gene calls are TRBV30 and TRBJ1-5; 7 bases line up with TRBD1. The CDR3 is 13 residues long. Germline assignment: CDR1 GTSNPN and CDR2 SVGIG (reference sequence). V lost 6 bases and J lost 4; bases outside the gene matches: 6.

The chain combines TRBV7-9 with TRBJ1-1; 7 bases line up with TRBD1. The germline CDR1 and CDR2 sequences are SEHNR and FQNEAQ (reference sequence). Trimming cost V 0 bases and J 2 bases; bases outside gene matches: 3. The CDR3 has 15 amino acids. In DNA, the CDR3 is TGTGCCAGCAGCTTAGCACAGGGGCTTAACACTGAAGCTTTCTTT. It encodes CASSLAQGLNTEAFF. The full variable domain, rest sourced from reference TRBV7-9 and TRBJ1-1, is DTGVSQNPRHKITKRGQNVTFRCDPISEHNRLYWYRQTLGQGPEFLTYFQNEAQLEKSRLLSDRFSAERPKGSFSTLEIQRTEQGDSAMYLCASSLAQGLNTEAFFGQGTRLTVV.

V and J are TRBV30 and TRBJ1-1; D ambiguous. Per germline, CDR1 GTSNPN and CDR2 SVGIG (reference sequence). The V gene lost 0 bases and the J gene lost 7 bases, with 6 bases spanning the gap. The CDR3 is 11 amino acids. The CDR3 sequence: CAWSVRDEAFF. The CDR3, as DNA: TGTGCCTGGAGTGTACGGGATGAAGCTTTCTTT.

The chain joins TRBV6-5 to TRBJ1-1; possibly TRBD1 for D (6 bases). CDR1 MNHEY and CDR2 SVGAGI come from the germline V gene. This CDR3 region has 16 residues. V lost 0 bases and J lost 4, with 15 bases in between. Here the CDR3 DNA reads TGTGCCAGCAGTTACTCGTTCGGGACACAAGGCACTGAAGCTTTCTTT. This gives the protein CASSYSFGTQGTEAFF.

This clone has a handful of counts. The genes are TRBV15 and TRBJ1-2; no reliable D call. Germline V gives CDR1 LNHNV, CDR2 YYDKDF (reference sequence). Trimming took off 0 bases at V and 4 bases at J, with 9 bases between the two ends. The CDR3 has 14 residues. In DNA, the CDR3 is TGTGCCACCAGCAGAGATCTCCAAAGCTATGGCTACACCTTC. As protein: CATSRDLQSYGYTF.

V usage is TRBV7-7 and J usage is TRBJ2-2; 8 positions agree with TRBD1. The CDR3 totals 15 residues. V gave up 5 bases and J gave up 7 bases; unmatched junction bases: 9. Germline V gene sequence: CDR1 SSHAT, CDR2 FNYEAQ (reference sequence). CDR3 sequence: CASSITGGTGGELFF. CDR3 coding DNA: TGTGCCAGCAGCATTACAGGGGGAACGGGCGGGGAGCTGTTTTTT.

This clone was seen a single time. V gene TRBV5-1 combines with J gene TRBJ2-7; 10 bases are a match to TRBD1. CDR3 length equals 14 residues. CDR1 is SGHRS, CDR2 YFSETQ, per germline. V trimming: 0 bases; J trimming: 5 bases; junction bases outside the gene matches: 2. The CDR3 DNA reads as TGCGCCAGCAGCTTGGGGGACAGGGGCCACGAGCAGTACTTC. It translates to CASSLGDRGHEQYF.

This chain links TRBV30 with TRBJ2-5, with 14 nucleotides matching TRBD2. Trimming at V came to 2 bases and at J to 5 bases, leaving 7 bases not matched to a gene. This CDR3 comprises 16 residues. Germline-derived CDR1 and CDR2 are GTSNPN and SVGIG (reference sequence). The CDR3 bases are TGTGCCTGGAGTCCCGGACTAGCGGGGGGTGGTGAGACCCAGTACTTC. Amino acids: CAWSPGLAGGGETQYF.

The rearrangement links TRBV6-5 to TRBJ1-5, with a possible D match to TRBD1 (6 bases). Germline CDR1 is MNHEY and CDR2 is SVGAGI. The CDR3 runs to 14 residues. The ends were cut back, 5 bases at V and 7 bases at J, with 15 bases in the middle. CDR3 bases: TGTGCCAGCAGTCAATCGTCCGGACAGCAGCCCCAGCATTTT. Amino acids: CASSQSSGQQPQHF.

The chain combines TRBV6-5 with TRBJ1-2; TRBD1 matches at 7 bases. The germline V gene has CDR1 MNHEY and CDR2 SVGAGI. The CDR3 covers 13 residues. V dropped 5 bases and J dropped 3; count of bases not matched to a gene: 3. The CDR3 DNA reads as TGTGCCAGCAGTAGGGGGCGTTACTATGGCTACACCTTC. This codes for CASSRGRYYGYTF.

The chain carries TRBV14 and TRBJ2-7; the match to TRBD1 covers 7 bases. CDR3 size: 14 residues. CDR1 and CDR2 (germline): SGHDN, FVKESK. V shed 1 base, J shed 5 bases, and the junction held 5 bases outside the gene matches. The CDR3 loop reads CASSQATGYHEQYF. The CDR3 coding sequence is TGTGCCAGCAGCCAAGCGACAGGGTACCACGAGCAGTACTTC.

The chain recombines TRBV5-6 with TRBJ1-3; 7 nucleotides agree with TRBD1. Germline loops: CDR1 SGHDT, CDR2 YYEEEE. With V trimmed by 4 bases and J by 4 bases, 5 bases remained unmatched. This CDR3 spans 14 amino acids. The CDR3, as DNA: TGTGCCAGCAGCGACAGGGCCGAAGGAAACACCATATATTTT. Protein sequence: CASSDRAEGNTIYF.

The chain employs TRBV6-5 and TRBJ1-5; 8 nucleotides line up with TRBD1. This CDR3 has 14 residues. The germline V gene has CDR1 MNHEY and CDR2 SVGAGI. Losses at the gene ends were 2 bases for V and 11 bases for J; bases not matched to a gene: 8. Written as DNA, the CDR3 is TGTGCCAGCAGTTACGAGACAGGGGTGACAGCCCAGCATTTT. Its translation: CASSYETGVTAQHF.

J is TRBJ2-7 and V is TRBV11-2; 9 bases agree with TRBD1. CDR3 size: 16 residues. The V segment lost 4 bases and the J segment 2 bases; nucleotides outside the gene matches: 9. CDR1 is SGHAT and CDR2 is FQNNGV in the germline V gene. CDR3 protein: CASSSPQGTGTYEQYF. The DNA for the CDR3 is TGTGCCAGCAGCTCCCCTCAGGGGACAGGGACCTACGAGCAGTACTTC.

This chain connects TRBV7-9 to TRBJ1-1; 7 bases map to TRBD1. The CDR3 is 15 residues long. Germline lookup yields CDR1 SEHNR and CDR2 FQNEAQ (reference sequence). After removal of 5 bases from V and 3 bases from J, the junction contained 9 bases not matched to a gene. As DNA, the CDR3 is TGTGCCAGCAGCAACAGGGGAGTTGGCGACACTGAAGCTTTCTTT. It specifies CASSNRGVGDTEAFF.

The chain recombines TRBV5-5 with TRBJ2-7, with D possibly matching TRBD2 (5 bases). The germline V gene encodes CDR1 SGHKS and CDR2 YYEKEE (reference sequence). The CDR3 covers 14 residues. V was cut by 6 bases and J by 2 bases, with 15 bases left in between. The CDR3 coding sequence is TGTGCCAGCACCGGGGTCTGGGGTGCCTACGAGCAGTACTTC. This encodes CASTGVWGAYEQYF.

This chain connects TRBV5-1 to TRBJ2-3; 11 bases are a match to TRBD2. V dropped 6 bases and J dropped 2; count of bases not matched to a gene: 5. This CDR3 region has 15 residues. From germline, CDR1 is SGHRS and CDR2 YFSETQ. Here the CDR3 reads CASTLAGAYTDTQYF. In DNA, the CDR3 is TGCGCCAGCACACTAGCGGGGGCATACACAGATACGCAGTATTTT.

The chain couples TRBV15 to TRBJ2-7; TRBD1 matches 9 bases. The ends lost 4 bases at V and 1 base at J; junction bases unmatched: 11. The CDR3 runs 17 residues. Germline V gives CDR1 LNHNV, CDR2 YYDKDF (reference sequence). CDR3 in DNA: TGTGCCACCAGCACCCGAGAGGCGACAGGGGGATCCTACGAGCAGTACTTC. Protein sequence: CATSTREATGGSYEQYF.

Here the CDR3 reads CASSLGNVNTEAFF. CDR3 in DNA: TGTGCCAGCAGTTTAGGCAACGTCAACACTGAAGCTTTCTTT. The rearrangement joins TRBV27 to TRBJ1-1; no definite D call. The CDR3 consists of 14 residues. CDR1 is MNHEY, CDR2 SMNVEV, per germline (reference sequence). V lost 2 bases, J lost 2 bases, and 9 bases lay in between.

This sequence joins TRBV27 and TRBJ2-3, with 9 bases aligning to TRBD1. Looked up from germline, CDR1 is MNHEY and CDR2 is SMNVEV (reference sequence). V lost 6 bases, J lost 6 bases, and 13 bases stayed unmatched. The CDR3 runs to 16 residues. CDR3 loop: CASRLGTGLNSDTQYF. The CDR3, as DNA: TGTGCCAGCAGACTCGGGACAGGGCTAAATTCTGATACGCAGTATTTT.

J is TRBJ1-6 and V is TRBV7-2; D uncertain. CDR1 SGHTA and CDR2 FQGNSA come from the germline V gene. The V gene lost 1 base and the J gene lost 9 bases, with 19 bases spanning the gap. This CDR3 has 17 amino acids. CDR3: CASSLDSAAGTSSPLHF. In DNA form, the CDR3 reads TGTGCCAGCAGCTTAGACAGCGCGGCGGGCACTTCTTCACCCCTCCACTTT.

This clone was observed a handful of times. The J gene is TRBJ1-6, the V gene TRBV7-7; D might be TRBD1 (5 bases). Deletions cut 4 bases from V and 13 bases from J, with 17 bases between. Germline CDR1 and CDR2: SSHAT and FNYEAQ (reference sequence). This CDR3 comprises 14 residues. CDR3 DNA: TGTGCCAGCAGCTCCGGGACGTTTGGGTCCCCCCTCCACTTT. It encodes CASSSGTFGSPLHF.

The chain links TRBV18 to TRBJ1-1; 10 bases line up with TRBD1. J was trimmed by 5 bases and V by 3 bases; bases with no gene match: 3. Germline lookup yields CDR1 KGHSH and CDR2 LQKENI. This CDR3 is 14 amino acids long. In DNA form, the CDR3 reads TGTGCCAGCTCACCGCGACAGGGGGCGACTGAAGCTTTCTTT. It translates to CASSPRQGATEAFF.

The chain uses TRBV19 and TRBJ2-5; 7 nucleotides agree with TRBD2. CDR3 size: 13 residues. Germline V gene data show CDR1 as LNHDA and CDR2 as SQIVND (reference sequence). V was clipped by 5 bases and J by 2 bases; unmatched bases: 2. Here the CDR3 DNA reads TGTGCCAGTAGTCAGGGACTACAAGAGACCCAGTACTTC. Amino acids: CASSQGLQETQYF. Complete variable domain (other parts from reference TRBV19 and TRBJ2-5): DGGITQSPKYLFRKEGQNVTLSCEQNLNHDAMYWYRQDPGQGLRLIYYSQIVNDFQKGDIAEGYSVSREKKESFPLTVTSAQKNPTAFYLCASSQGLQETQYFGPGTRLLVL.

This rearrangement joins TRBV29-1 to TRBJ2-7; D ambiguous. The CDR3 length is 13 residues. Germline assignment: CDR1 SQVTM and CDR2 ANQGSEA. The germline V and J ends were trimmed by 4 bases and 5 bases, with 15 bases remaining between them. The CDR3 loop is CSVAGPETNEQYF. DNA of the CDR3: TGCAGCGTTGCTGGTCCGGAAACCAACGAGCAGTACTTC.

The chain carries TRBV10-2 and TRBJ1-2; a possible D gene is TRBD1 (5 bases). The CDR3 covers 14 residues. The V and J ends lost 0 bases and 8 bases respectively, with 13 bases between them. Per the germline V gene, CDR1 is WSHSY and CDR2 is SAAADI. Here the CDR3 reads CASSESRGAGGYTF. For the CDR3, the DNA is TGCGCCAGCAGTGAGTCAAGAGGGGCGGGAGGCTACACCTTC.